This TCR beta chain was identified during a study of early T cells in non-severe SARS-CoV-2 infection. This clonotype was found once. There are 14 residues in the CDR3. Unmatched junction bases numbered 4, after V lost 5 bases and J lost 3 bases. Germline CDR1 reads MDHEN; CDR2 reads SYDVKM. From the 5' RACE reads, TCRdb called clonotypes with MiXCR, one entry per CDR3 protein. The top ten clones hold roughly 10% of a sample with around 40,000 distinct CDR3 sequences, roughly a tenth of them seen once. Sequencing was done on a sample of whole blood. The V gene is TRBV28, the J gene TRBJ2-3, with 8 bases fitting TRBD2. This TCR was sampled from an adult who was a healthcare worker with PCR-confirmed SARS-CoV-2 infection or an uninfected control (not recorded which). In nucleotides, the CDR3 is TGTGCCAGCAGTCCCGCGGGGGGAACAGATACGCAGTATTTT. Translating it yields CASSPAGGTDTQYF.